This section outlines one TCR beta chain sequence together with its context. No antigen is known for it. No clone much larger than this one lies a single base away; base qualities are absent. According to the germline V gene (reference sequence), CDR1 reads SGHKS and CDR2 reads YYEKEE. The CDR3 measures 15 amino acids from cysteine to phenylalanine. Only the CDR3 DNA is retained, 45 bases long and in frame from the first base. Trimming at the junction amounts to 0 bases on V and 2 bases on J, and the germline ends lie 9 bases apart. Sorted unstimulated T cells and proliferating T cells recovered from mixed lymphocyte reactions underwent TCRbeta CDR3 sequencing. Fresh whole blood from some ten HLA-typed healthy donors was used as the source from which PBMCs were isolated. To map where alloreactive clones came from, unstimulated CD4+ non-regulatory T cells were FACS-sorted. The data stem from a study of siplizumab effects on memory and regulatory T cells (dated by TCRdb to the late 2010s). Some background on the complete study: The study looked at the effect of siplizumab, an anti-CD2 antibody, on alloreactive T-cell subsets in allogeneic mixed lymphocyte reactions made from human PBMCs.

Library prep was done by the immunoSEQ multiplex PCR assay. Roughly 10^5 TCR templates per sample were assayed on the deep sequencing platform. Genomic DNA extracted from sorted T cells was used for TCRbeta CDR3 sequencing. On the authors' methods: Clonal analysis of TCRbeta CDR3 data was done in the R programming language. Unstimulated samples were compared with post-reaction CFSE-low samples to define alloreactive CD4+ and CD8+ clones. Regulatory or non-regulatory origin was assigned to alloreactive CD4+ clones by matching of sequences to sorted unstimulated Treg and non-Treg repertoires. What TCRdb holds here is the immuneACCESS table cut down to in-frame rearrangements. Part of the clones is not present; checked against another copy, under half of the missing clones reflect an unresolved V gene, and the others are unexplained. V, J and clone size are those of that table, while D and trimming were read from the DNA. This sample is represented by about 120,000 clones; 80% to 95% of them were singletons. In total, the top ten clones hold under 0.2% of the sample.

Broad study findings and their caveats: Compared with memory T cells, unstimulated naive T cells appeared more diverse, and naive cells seemed to make a substantial contribution to the alloresponse. Because sequences at frequencies below about 10^-5 were poorly captured, only a minor fraction of alloreactive clones could be mapped back to unstimulated subsets. In reactions with siplizumab, an average of around 70% of mappable alloreactive CD4+ clones were Treg-derived, compared with roughly 27% in control reactions. The suppressive function of proliferating Tregs from siplizumab cultures was not functionally confirmed. Siplizumab significantly reduced the cumulative frequency of alloreactive sequences traceable to unstimulated CD4+ memory T cells. A naive or memory phenotype could not be assigned to roughly 80-95% of proliferating CD4+ or CD8+ clones.

The rearranged segments are TRBV5-5 and TRBJ1-5; the D gene identity is not certain. The sequencing input was non-Treg CD4+ T cells sorted from blood. This sample's cell subset or site label indicates: FACS-sorted unstimulated CD4+ non-regulatory T cells. The sequence derives from a human donor in good health. The nucleotide sequence is given as TGTGCCAGCAGCTTGGGCAGCTCTGGCAATCAGCCCCAGCATTTT. It translates to CASSLGSSGNQPQHF. With all but the CDR3 taken from the reference TRBV5-5 and TRBJ1-5 genes, the full variable domain is: DAGVTQSPTHLIKTRGQQVTLRCSPISGHKSVSWYQQVLGQGPQFIFQYYEKEERGRGNFPDRFSARQFPNYSSELNVNALLLGDSALYLCASSLGSSGNQPQHFGDGTRLSIL.